This T cell receptor (beta chain) was captured in a study of T cells in Graves' hyperthyroidism and ophthalmopathy. Notes on the study in general: Ophthalmopathy and stable hyperthyroidism were separated by a 13 V-J model.

Researchers amplified the TCR beta CDR3 regions from RNA transcripts. During a first-round RT-PCR of the TCR CDR3, the HTBI primer set was used. TCRdb re-called the multiplex PCR reads with MiXCR, one entry per CDR3 protein. The repertoire holds approximately 870,000 distinct CDR3 sequences, approximately 40% seen once, with 7% to 10% in the top ten. This CDR3 spans 14 amino acids. Between the trimmed V and J ends, which lost 6 bases and 1 base, there was a span of 9 bases. Germline CDR1 SGHTA, CDR2 FQGNSA. Exclusion of patients followed from uncontrolled infection, other autoimmune disease, pregnancy or lactation. About 10 ml of fresh peripheral blood supplied the PBMCs. Concerning this clonotype: Its antigen is unknown.

The sequencing input was blood. This chain uses TRBV7-2 with TRBJ2-2, with D maybe TRBD1 (5 bases). This TCR came from a man between 18 and 35 years old with Graves' hyperthyroidism. The CDR3 region is CASRAQGNTGELFF. In DNA, the CDR3 is TGTGCCAGCAGGGCCCAGGGGAACACCGGGGAGCTGTTTTTT.